The T cell receptor (beta chain) under discussion was sequenced for a study of beta chain features in type 1 diabetes. V was shortened by 3 bases and J by 9 bases, with 14 bases between the two germline ends. Germline CDR1 is SNHLY and CDR2 is FYNNEI. This CDR3 region has 13 residues. Sequencing targeted expressed TCRB transcripts, as all isolated RNA had been reverse transcribed. Generated by immunoSEQ multiplex PCR, the TCRdb table keeps only in-frame clones and is missing some. The sample includes 200,000 to 250,000 clones, about 26% of them seen just once. Populations obtained by sorting all exceeded 95% purity.

The chain has TRBV2 and TRBJ1-2; a possible D gene is TRBD1 (6 bases). Material: central memory CD4+ T cells from blood. This receptor was identified in a man younger than 40 in good health. CDR3 protein: CASSEDSTMSYTF. CDR3 DNA: TGTGCCAGCAGTGAGGACAGCACTATGAGCTACACCTTC. The entire variable domain, with the rest obtained from reference TRBV2 and TRBJ1-2, is as follows: EPEVTQTPSHQVTQMGQEVILRCVPISNHLYFYWYRQILGQKVEFLVSFYNNEISEKSEIFDDQFSVERPDGSNFTLKIRSTKLEDSAMYFCASSEDSTMSYTFGSGTRLTVV.